Following are 6 T cell receptor beta chains from one sample sequenced in a study of beta chain features in type 1 diabetes (dated by TCRdb to 2016 to 2019). Broader findings and caveats from the paper: A moderate but significant shortening of TCRB CDR3 length was observed in type 1 diabetes patients in all four CD4+ subsets.

Antigens of these TCRs are unknown. Library method: the immunoSEQ multiplex PCR assay. The High Capacity cDNA Reverse Transcription Kit was used to reverse transcribe all of the isolated RNA, meaning that expressed TCRB transcripts were what got sequenced. TCRdb obtained this table from immuneACCESS and retained in-frame rearrangements with V and J assigned. These tables miss some clones; where compared with another copy, unresolved V genes account for less than half of the shortfall, and the remainder is unexplained. The sample table holds hundreds of thousands of clones, of which roughly an eighth were seen once. About 0.015% of the sample comes from the top ten. Sequencing used naive CD4+ T cells from blood. The cell subset or site label, read with the paper, signifies: true naive CD4+ T cells. The receptor source for this set is a man aged 25-45 years with type 1 diabetes.

This clone occurred a few times. The chain links TRBV14 to TRBJ2-3, with D perhaps matching TRBD1 (5 bases). Trimming removed 0 bases at V and 3 bases at J, with 7 bases between. Germline V gene lookup returns CDR1 SGHDN and CDR2 FVKESK. CDR3 length: 14 residues. The CDR3 loop reads CASSQDPGTDTQYF. CDR3 sequence (DNA): TGTGCCAGCAGCCAAGATCCAGGGACAGATACGCAGTATTTT.

Only a few counts were recorded for this clone. The rearrangement links TRBV7-3 to TRBJ2-1, with a tentative D call TRBD2 (5 bases). The ends were cut back, 2 bases at V and 0 bases at J, with 8 bases in the middle. The CDR3 loop spans 15 amino acids. Germline V gives CDR1 SGHTA, CDR2 FQGTGA. The CDR3 DNA reads as TGTGCCAGCAGCTTACAGCGGAGCTCCTACAATGAGCAGTTCTTC. The encoded protein is CASSLQRSSYNEQFF. The full variable domain, in which reference TRBV7-3 and TRBJ2-1 provide the parts outside the CDR3, is GAGVSQTPSNKVTEKGKYVELRCDPISGHTALYWYRQSLGQGPEFLIYFQGTGAADDSGLPNDRFFAVRPEGSVSTLKIQRTERGDSAVYLCASSLQRSSYNEQFFGPGTRLTVL.

The chain uses TRBV28 and TRBJ2-3; 7 positions match TRBD2. The CDR3 runs to 16 residues. The germline V gene encodes CDR1 MDHEN and CDR2 SYDVKM. V was clipped by 6 bases and J by 0 bases; unmatched bases: 9. CDR3 protein: CASSSSGLSSTDTQYF. The CDR3, as DNA: TGTGCCAGCAGCAGTAGCGGGTTGTCTAGCACAGATACGCAGTATTTT.

This chain connects TRBV9 to TRBJ2-7, with a weak D call TRBD1 (5 bases). This CDR3 has 15 amino acids. Germline V gene lookup returns CDR1 SGDLS and CDR2 YYNGEE. V lost 4 bases and J 0 bases, leaving 14 bases between the germline ends. This chain's CDR3 is CASSPTAGNSYEQYF. CDR3 DNA: TGTGCCAGCAGCCCTACGGCAGGGAACTCCTACGAGCAGTACTTC.

The rearrangement uses TRBV5-4 and TRBJ2-1; 7 bases line up with TRBD2. V lost 0 bases, J lost 7 bases, and 10 bases stayed unmatched. The CDR3 is made up of 16 amino acids. Germline V gives CDR1 SGHNT, CDR2 YYREEE (reference sequence). The CDR3 bases are TGTGCCAGCAGCTTGGGGCGCGGGAGTTCTAAAAATGAGCAGTTCTTC. Encoded protein: CASSLGRGSSKNEQFF.

V is TRBV7-2 and J is TRBJ2-7, with D unresolved. V lost 4 bases and J lost 0, with 4 bases in between. Germline loops: CDR1 SGHTA, CDR2 FQGNSA. There are 12 residues in the CDR3. The CDR3 DNA reads TGTGCCAGCAGCTCGAGCTCCTACGAGCAGTACTTC. This translates into CASSSSSYEQYF.